These 28 T cell receptor beta chains were sequenced from one sample in a study of T cell responses to AZD1222 COVID-19 vaccine. Sequenced by immunoSEQ multiplex PCR; TCRdb stores in-frame clones only, minus some. Here the sample spans about 120,000 clones, approximately 90% being singletons. Sequenced material: peripheral blood, taken 28 days after the second AZD1222 dose. These receptors originate from an adult who received the AZD1222 COVID-19 vaccine.

This clone has only one observation. The V and J genes are TRBV5-1 and TRBJ2-3, with 8 bases that match TRBD2. Germline V gene data show CDR1 as SGHRS and CDR2 as YFSETQ. The CDR3 extends over 17 amino acids. The J segment lost 2 bases and the V segment lost 4 bases, leaving 12 bases of the junction unmatched. CDR3: CASSRLAAGGNTDTQYF. DNA of the CDR3: TGCGCCAGCAGCAGACTCGCCGCGGGGGGAAACACAGATACGCAGTATTTT.

This chain links TRBV9 with TRBJ2-2; D possibly uses TRBD1 or TRBD2 (5 bases each). V was clipped by 0 bases and J by 7 bases, with 19 bases between them. Germline lookup yields CDR1 SGDLS and CDR2 YYNGEE. This CDR3 has 17 amino acids. As DNA, the CDR3 is TGTGCCAGCAGCGTAGGCCTTAGCGACCGAAGGGGCGGGGAGCTGTTTTTT. Protein product: CASSVGLSDRRGGELFF.

V gene TRBV28 combines with J gene TRBJ1-5; a possible D gene is TRBD1 (6 bases). This CDR3 has 18 amino acids. Germline lookup yields CDR1 MDHEN and CDR2 SYDVKM. Trimming removed 5 bases at V and 0 bases at J, with 20 bases between. DNA for the CDR3: TGTGCCAGCAGTCCGCCCGGGGGGGCAACATATAGCAATCAGCCCCAGCATTTT. Its protein product is CASSPPGGATYSNQPQHF.

This rearrangement joins TRBV6-5 to TRBJ1-2; TRBD1 might be the D (6 bases). The germline V gene has CDR1 MNHEY and CDR2 SVGAGI. The CDR3 spans 15 residues. V lost 2 bases and J lost 2, with 12 bases in between. CDR3 sequence: CASSYTRDTNYGYTF. The CDR3 bases are TGTGCCAGCAGTTACACCCGGGACACCAACTATGGCTACACCTTC.

This clone was counted many times. V is TRBV30 and J is TRBJ1-5; D is perhaps TRBD1 (5 bases). The CDR3 is 13 residues long. The germline V gene has CDR1 GTSNPN and CDR2 SVGIG (reference sequence). The ends were cut back, 1 base at V and 7 bases at J, with 11 bases in the middle. CDR3 in DNA: TGTGCCTGGAGTGCCGGGCCAGGGCAGCCCCAGCATTTT. Amino acid sequence: CAWSAGPGQPQHF.

The V gene is TRBV12-3 or TRBV12-4, the J gene TRBJ1-1; D is ambiguous. Trimming shortened V by 0 bases and J by 6 bases, and 8 bases separated the two germline ends. The CDR3 loop spans 13 amino acids. CDR3 loop: CASSLASISEAFF. DNA of the CDR3: TGTGCCAGCAGTTTAGCGTCGATCTCTGAAGCTTTCTTT.

The J gene is TRBJ2-7, the V gene TRBV3-1 (or the pseudogene TRBV3-2); TRBD2 matches at 10 bases. This CDR3 has 17 residues. After removal of 1 base from V and 6 bases from J, the junction contained 12 bases not matched to a gene. Germline values: CDR1 LGHDT, CDR2 YNNKEL (reference sequence). The CDR3 sequence is CASSQAPRPSGRAEQYF. The CDR3 coding sequence is TGTGCCAGCAGCCAAGCACCTAGGCCTAGCGGGAGAGCCGAGCAGTACTTC.

This clone was found once. The chain recombines TRBV27 with TRBJ2-7; the match to TRBD2 covers 13 bases. The CDR3 is 15 residues long. With 5 bases clipped from V and 6 bases from J, the junction kept 7 bases outside the gene matches. Per germline, CDR1 MNHEY and CDR2 SMNVEV (reference sequence). CDR3 sequence: CASSPRTSGSAEQYF. DNA of the CDR3: TGTGCCAGCAGTCCCAGGACTAGCGGGAGCGCCGAGCAGTACTTC.

The V gene is TRBV28, the J gene TRBJ2-1, with D tentatively TRBD2 (5 bases). Germline V lookup: CDR1 MDHEN, CDR2 SYDVKM. This CDR3 spans 15 amino acids. V dropped 5 bases and J dropped 0 bases, with 11 bases sitting between them. CDR3 DNA: TGTGCCAGCAGTGCTAGCCGACGCTCCTACAATGAGCAGTTCTTC. Translated, it gives CASSASRRSYNEQFF.

V gene TRBV7-8 combines with J gene TRBJ2-1; TRBD1 agrees at 10 bases. With V trimmed by 6 bases and J by 8 bases, 13 bases remained unmatched. Germline V gene sequence: CDR1 SGHVS, CDR2 FQNEAQ. CDR3 length: 16 residues. This CDR3 reads CASSHFRDRGRDEQFF. The CDR3 DNA follows: TGTGCCAGCAGTCATTTCCGGGACAGGGGAAGAGATGAGCAGTTCTTC. The full variable domain, with the rest looked up from reference TRBV7-8 and TRBJ2-1, is GAGVSQSPRYKVAKRGQDVALRCDPISGHVSLFWYQQALGQGPEFLTYFQNEAQLDKSGLPSDRFFAERPEGSVSTLKIQRTQQEDSAVYLCASSHFRDRGRDEQFFGPGTRLTVL.

As concerns this clone: Other nucleotide sequences from this sample produce the same CDR3. The chain is built from TRBV7-2 and TRBJ1-3; the D gene is possibly TRBD1 (6 bases). Germline values: CDR1 SGHTA, CDR2 FQGNSA. The germline V and J ends were trimmed by 0 bases and 1 base, with 7 bases remaining between them. The CDR3 covers 15 residues. In DNA, the CDR3 is TGTGCCAGCAGCTTAGCAGGGGGGTCTGGAAACACCATATATTTT. This sequence encodes CASSLAGGSGNTIYF.

The chain uses TRBV4-2 and TRBJ2-5, with 11 bases identical to TRBD2. The V gene end was trimmed by 0 bases and the J gene end by 1 base; junction bases not matched to a gene: 7. Germline lookup yields CDR1 LGHNA and CDR2 YNFKEQ. This CDR3 has 18 residues. This CDR3 is CASSQEPPGLAVQETQYF. CDR3 bases: TGTGCCAGCAGCCAAGAACCTCCGGGACTAGCGGTCCAAGAGACCCAGTACTTC.

This chain uses TRBV18 with TRBJ2-3; D may be TRBD2 (7 bases). Germline CDR1 reads KGHSH; CDR2 reads LQKENI. The ends were cut back, 5 bases at V and 0 bases at J, with 15 bases in the middle. This CDR3 has 16 amino acids. The DNA for the CDR3 is TGTGCCAGCTCATCCAGACGGGGGGCTAGCACAGATACGCAGTATTTT. Its protein is CASSSRRGASTDTQYF. The full variable domain, rest sourced from reference TRBV18 and TRBJ2-3, is NAGVMQNPRHLVRRRGQEARLRCSPMKGHSHVYWYRQLPEEGLKFMVYLQKENIIDESGMPKERFSAEFPKEGPSILRIQQVVRGDSAAYFCASSSRRGASTDTQYFGPGTRLTVL.

This chain connects TRBV6-5 to TRBJ2-1; D not certain. Trimming pared 0 bases from V and 5 bases from J, leaving 8 bases between. Looked up from germline, CDR1 is MNHEY and CDR2 is SVGAGI. The CDR3 length is 14 residues. The CDR3, as DNA: TGTGCCAGCAGTTACTCGATGAGAGACAATGAGCAGTTCTTC. Its translation: CASSYSMRDNEQFF.

The genes are TRBV5-5 and TRBJ2-5, with 8 bases identical to TRBD1. Germline trimming cut 4 bases from V and 1 base from J; bases unmatched to any gene: 3. In germline, CDR1 is SGHKS, CDR2 YYEKEE (reference sequence). The CDR3 has 14 amino acids. For the CDR3, the DNA is TGTGCCAGCAGCAGGGGACAGGCCCAAGAGACCCAGTACTTC. As protein: CASSRGQAQETQYF.

This clone showed up just a few times. This chain connects TRBV19 to TRBJ1-1; TRBD1 might be the D (5 bases). CDR3 length equals 15 residues. CDR1 LNHDA and CDR2 SQIVND come from the germline V gene (reference sequence). This CDR3 is CATGGAHSGNTEAFF. CDR3 DNA: TGTGCAACGGGTGGGGCCCACTCGGGGAACACTGAAGCTTTCTTT.

The CDR3 loop is CASSRAGRAGNTIYF. DNA of the CDR3: TGTGCCAGTAGTCGGGCAGGGAGGGCTGGAAACACCATATATTTT. J is TRBJ1-3 and V is TRBV19; D is possibly TRBD1 (5 bases). V was shortened by 5 bases and J by 2 bases, with 13 bases between the two germline ends. This CDR3 region has 15 residues. Per the germline V gene, CDR1 is LNHDA and CDR2 is SQIVND (reference sequence).

The chain joins TRBV9 to TRBJ2-5; 8 nucleotides agree with TRBD2. V was clipped by 0 bases and J by 7 bases; unmatched bases: 11. Germline V CDR1 and CDR2: SGDLS, YYNGEE. The CDR3 extends over 16 amino acids. The CDR3: CASSVGERGPLGTQYF. CDR3 in DNA: TGTGCCAGCAGCGTAGGAGAGCGGGGGCCTTTGGGGACCCAGTACTTC.

This clone showed up just once. V usage is TRBV20-1 and J usage is TRBJ2-1; D unclear. Germline V gives CDR1 DFQATT, CDR2 SNEGSKA (reference sequence). The CDR3 loop spans 14 amino acids. Trimming pared 3 bases from V and 4 bases from J, leaving 13 bases between. The CDR3 region is CSASPPARYNEQFF. DNA of the CDR3: TGCAGTGCTAGTCCGCCCGCGAGGTACAATGAGCAGTTCTTC.

V is TRBV4-2 and J is TRBJ2-3, with 10 bases fitting TRBD2. Germline V gene data show CDR1 as LGHNA and CDR2 as YNFKEQ. This CDR3 is 16 amino acids long. The ends lost 1 base at V and 5 bases at J; junction bases unmatched: 6. CDR3 amino acids: CASSQASSGRGDTQYF. CDR3 nucleotides: TGTGCCAGCAGCCAAGCGTCCAGCGGGAGGGGAGATACGCAGTATTTT.

V is TRBV2 and J is TRBJ2-1, with TRBD2 matching 10 bases. V was clipped by 4 bases and J by 4 bases; unmatched bases: 1. CDR1 and CDR2 (germline): SNHLY, FYNNEI. CDR3 size: 14 residues. Written as DNA, the CDR3 is TGTGCCAGCAGTGGAGCGGGAGGGTACAATGAGCAGTTCTTC. It specifies CASSGAGGYNEQFF. The whole variable domain, filled in from reference TRBV2 and TRBJ2-1, reads EPEVTQTPSHQVTQMGQEVILRCVPISNHLYFYWYRQILGQKVEFLVSFYNNEISEKSEIFDDQFSVERPDGSNFTLKIRSTKLEDSAMYFCASSGAGGYNEQFFGPGTRLTVL.

This sequence joins TRBV15 and TRBJ2-5; the D is unclear. The CDR3 covers 11 residues. Trimming left V 5 bases short and J 5 bases short, with 6 bases between. Germline loops: CDR1 LNHNV, CDR2 YYDKDF (reference sequence). CDR3 protein: CATSPAETQYF. The CDR3 DNA follows: TGTGCCACCAGCCCGGCGGAGACCCAGTACTTC.

The chain employs TRBV29-1 and TRBJ1-3; D perhaps matches TRBD1 (5 bases). With 7 bases removed from V and 0 bases from J, the gap between germline ends came to 10 bases. This CDR3 region has 13 residues. CDR1 and CDR2 from the germline V gene are SQVTM and ANQGSEA. CDR3 sequence: CSGQMGSGNTIYF. CDR3 nucleotide sequence: TGCAGCGGACAGATGGGCTCTGGAAACACCATATATTTT.

The V gene is TRBV4-2, the J gene TRBJ2-7; 13 nucleotides line up with TRBD2. The CDR3 loop spans 15 amino acids. The J segment lost 3 bases and the V segment lost 3 bases, leaving 2 bases of the junction unmatched. From germline, CDR1 is LGHNA and CDR2 YNFKEQ. The CDR3 is CASSQGLAGYYEQYF. CDR3 sequence (DNA): TGTGCCAGCAGCCAGGGACTAGCGGGATACTACGAGCAGTACTTC.

The J gene is TRBJ1-3, the V gene TRBV30; TRBD1 matches at 10 bases. This CDR3 region has 15 residues. Germline CDR1 reads GTSNPN; CDR2 reads SVGIG (reference sequence). The junction had 5 bases not matched to a gene; V was cut back by 2 bases and J by 4 bases. This chain's CDR3 is CAWSTGQGYGNTIYF. CDR3 sequence (DNA): TGTGCCTGGAGTACGGGACAGGGGTACGGAAACACCATATATTTT. Complete variable domain (other parts from reference TRBV30 and TRBJ1-3): SQTIHQWPATLVQPVGSPLSLECTVEGTSNPNLYWYRQAAGRGLQLLFYSVGIGQISSEVPQNLSASRPQDRQFILSSKKLLLSDSGFYLCAWSTGQGYGNTIYFGEGSWLTVV.

The chain has TRBV11-1 and TRBJ2-5; 8 bases fit TRBD1. The CDR3 covers 15 residues. V trimming: 2 bases; J trimming: 4 bases; junction bases outside the gene matches: 6. Germline CDR1 reads SGHAT; CDR2 reads FQDESV (reference sequence). The CDR3 region has the DNA TGTGCCAGCAGCTTACGAGGACAGGGCCGAGAGACCCAGTACTTC. Protein sequence: CASSLRGQGRETQYF.

This sequence joins TRBV6-1 and TRBJ1-2; TRBD1 is a possible D gene (5 bases). From germline, CDR1 is MNHNS and CDR2 SASEGT. The germline V and J ends were trimmed by 3 bases and 4 bases, with 9 bases remaining between them. The length of the CDR3 is 13 residues. The CDR3 region has the DNA TGTGCCAGCAGTGATACAGGAACCTATGGCTACACCTTC. Translating gives CASSDTGTYGYTF.

The chain carries TRBV6-5 and TRBJ1-5; D call uncertain. The germline V and J ends were trimmed by 2 bases and 1 base, with 9 bases remaining between them. The CDR3 covers 15 residues. Germline V gene data show CDR1 as MNHEY and CDR2 as SVGAGI. CDR3 amino acids: CASSYTRFSNQPQHF. The CDR3 region has the DNA TGTGCCAGCAGTTACACGAGGTTCAGCAATCAGCCCCAGCATTTT.